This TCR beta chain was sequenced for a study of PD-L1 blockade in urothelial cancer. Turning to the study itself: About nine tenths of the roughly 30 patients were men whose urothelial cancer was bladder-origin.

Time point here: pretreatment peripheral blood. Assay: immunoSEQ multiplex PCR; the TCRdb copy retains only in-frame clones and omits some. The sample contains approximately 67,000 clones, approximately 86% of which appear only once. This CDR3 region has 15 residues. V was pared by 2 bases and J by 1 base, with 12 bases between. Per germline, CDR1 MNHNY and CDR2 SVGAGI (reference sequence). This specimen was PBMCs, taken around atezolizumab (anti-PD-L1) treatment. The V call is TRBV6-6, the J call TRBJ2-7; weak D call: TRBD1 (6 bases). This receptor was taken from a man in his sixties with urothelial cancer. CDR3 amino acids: CASSYLGQSSYEQYF. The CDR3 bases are TGTGCCAGCAGTTACCTAGGACAGTCGTCCTACGAGCAGTACTTC.